The T cell receptor beta chain under discussion was sequenced for a study of OX40 agonist ivuxolimab in advanced cancers. Here immunoSEQ multiplex PCR was the method, and the copy in TCRdb shows in-frame clones only, minus some. The profile covers roughly 53,000 clones, with 90% appearing a single time and 4.5% to 5.5% taken by the ten largest. Trimming removed 1 base from V and 7 bases from J, with 7 bases in between. The CDR3 totals 12 residues. The germline gives CDR1 KGHSH, CDR2 LQKENI. The V call is TRBV18, the J call TRBJ1-1; D unclear. This TCR came from an adult with an advanced solid tumor such as melanoma, head and neck, liver or kidney cancer. The sequenced sample was CD4+ or CD8+ T cells sorted from blood, obtained in a trial of the OX40 agonist ivuxolimab. CDR3 amino acids: CASSPLDGEAFF. DNA for the CDR3: TGTGCCAGCTCACCACTGGACGGTGAAGCTTTCTTT.